This is a list of T cell receptor beta chains from one sample in a study of T cell responses to AZD1222 COVID-19 vaccine. Method: immunoSEQ multiplex PCR; TCRdb's copy keeps in-frame clones and lacks some. Of over 150,000 clones in the sample, approximately 95% were seen once. This specimen was peripheral blood, taken 28 days after the second dose of the MenACWY control vaccine. These receptors all come from an adult who received the MenACWY meningococcal vaccine as a control. Each CDR3 is given with its conserved first and last residue. D genes are given only for firm matches. Size tells how often a clone was seen (once, few, many) or the class of an expanded clone, and some rows leave it out.

v_call,d_call,clone_size,j_call,cdr3_aa,cdr3_nt
TRBV7-9,NA,NA,TRBJ1-2,CASSLGQIVGYTF,TGTGCCAGCAGCTTAGGGCAGATAGTTGGCTACACCTTC
TRBV6-2/TRBV6-3,NA,NA,TRBJ2-3,CASSQYGGVSTDTQYF,TGTGCCAGCAGTCAGTACGGGGGTGTGAGCACAGATACGCAGTATTTT
TRBV11-2,NA,NA,TRBJ2-6,CASSFDRSGANVLTF,TGTGCCAGCAGCTTTGATCGCTCTGGGGCCAACGTCCTGACTTTC
TRBV30,TRBD1,once,TRBJ1-3,CAWSVRRTGGEVVRQGTGNTIYF,TGTGCCTGGAGTGTACGAAGGACAGGGGGCGAAGTGGTTCGACAGGGCACTGGAAACACCATATATTTT
TRBV11-1,NA,NA,TRBJ2-6,CASSLASGSGANVLTF,TGTGCCAGCAGCTTAGCTAGTGGCTCTGGGGCCAACGTCCTGACTTTC
TRBV3-1/TRBV3-2,TRBD1,NA,TRBJ1-2,CASSEGDRGYGYTF,TGTGCCAGCAGCGAAGGGGACAGGGGGTATGGCTACACCTTC
TRBV6-5,NA,NA,TRBJ1-2,CASRGRVNGYTF,TGTGCCAGCAGGGGTAGGGTAAACGGCTACACCTTC
TRBV7-9,NA,NA,TRBJ1-2,CASSPDRYGYTF,TGTGCCAGCAGCCCGGACAGATATGGCTACACCTTC
TRBV27,TRBD1,NA,TRBJ1-1,CATSGGTNTEAFF,TGTGCCACCTCAGGGGGAACGAACACTGAAGCTTTCTTT
TRBV5-6,NA,NA,TRBJ1-3,CASSLTTAGNTIYF,TGTGCCAGCAGCTTGACGACGGCTGGAAACACCATATATTTT